This T cell receptor beta chain stems from a study of cytomegalovirus exposure and HLA in healthy donors. Findings and limits, study-wide: Data from an earlier analysis indicated that most TCR beta V segments were productive either about 90% or about 30% of the time. In a later analysis, V- and J-gene trimming of beta chains associated with a DCLRE1C missense variant, replicated independently.

About this clone: Antigen unknown.

The PCR ran on 60 Vbeta and 13 Jbeta primers. Produced via immunoSEQ multiplex PCR; TCRdb's table is partial and in-frame only. The data contain more than 110,000 clones, 65% to 80% of them singletons. The CDR3 runs to 15 residues. CDR1 and CDR2 (germline): MNHEY, SVGAGI. V lost 3 bases to trimming and J lost 5 bases, with 13 bases between them. The receptor's source is a male donor in good health and CMV-seropositive. The sample consisted of PBMCs. The chain carries TRBV6-5 and TRBJ1-4; D remains unclear. The CDR3 region has the DNA TGTGCCAGCAGTTATTCCCACCTCGGGAATGAAAAACTGTTTTTT. Its translation: CASSYSHLGNEKLFF.